The rows below give T cell receptor beta chains drawn from one sample of a study of blood T cells in healthy people across ages. Each CDR3 protein is one row after TCRdb ran MiXCR on the 5' RACE reads. Among roughly 1,800,000 distinct CDR3 sequences listed, around 48% were seen once. The sequenced sample was blood. The receptors here all came from a woman aged 40 to 50 in good health. The CDR3 runs from the conserved cysteine through the conserved F or W. Fields, in order: V gene, CDR3 length, clone size, J gene, D gene, CDR3 protein, CDR3 DNA. The D gene is left open where the match is weak. Rows may omit the clone size; those that give it use once, few, many or a size class.

TRBV7-2	13	once	TRBJ1-2	TRBD1	CASSLDRTYGNTF	TGTGCCAGCAGCTTGGACAGGACCTATGGCAACACCTTC
TRBV12-3/TRBV12-4	13	-	TRBJ1-5	-	CASSLRTDQPQHF	TGTGCCAGCAGTCTTCGGACAGATCAGCCCCAGCATTTT
TRBV6-6	16	-	TRBJ2-3	TRBD2	CASSANLAGGGDTQYF	TGTGCCAGCAGTGCGAATTTAGCGGGGGGAGGAGATACGCAGTATTTT
TRBV28	13	once	TRBJ1-2	-	CASSARGLFGYTF	TGTGCCAGCAGCGCCAGGGGCCTCTTTGGCTACACCTTC
TRBV7-2	15	few	TRBJ2-5	TRBD2	CASSSRTSGAETQYF	TGTGCCAGCAGCTCTCGGACTAGCGGGGCAGAGACCCAGTACTTC
TRBV5-1	14	-	TRBJ2-4	TRBD2	CASSLTSGQNIQYF	TGCGCCAGCAGCTTAACTAGCGGACAAAACATTCAGTACTTC
TRBV28	14	-	TRBJ2-7	TRBD1	CASSVSGTGSEQYF	TGTGCCAGCAGTGTATCCGGGACAGGTTCCGAGCAGTACTTC
TRBV10-3	14	-	TRBJ1-2	-	CATWGTGPRNGYTF	TGTGCCACTTGGGGTACGGGCCCAAGGAATGGCTACACCTTC
TRBV11-2	17	-	TRBJ2-2	-	CASSSKLGLENTGELFF	TGTGCCAGCAGCTCGAAACTGGGACTGGAGAACACCGGGGAGCTGTTTTTT
TRBV4-2	18	few	TRBJ2-3	TRBD2	CASSQDSGGGLYTDTQYF	TGTGCCAGCAGCCAAGATAGCGGCGGGGGGCTATACACAGATACGCAGTATTTT